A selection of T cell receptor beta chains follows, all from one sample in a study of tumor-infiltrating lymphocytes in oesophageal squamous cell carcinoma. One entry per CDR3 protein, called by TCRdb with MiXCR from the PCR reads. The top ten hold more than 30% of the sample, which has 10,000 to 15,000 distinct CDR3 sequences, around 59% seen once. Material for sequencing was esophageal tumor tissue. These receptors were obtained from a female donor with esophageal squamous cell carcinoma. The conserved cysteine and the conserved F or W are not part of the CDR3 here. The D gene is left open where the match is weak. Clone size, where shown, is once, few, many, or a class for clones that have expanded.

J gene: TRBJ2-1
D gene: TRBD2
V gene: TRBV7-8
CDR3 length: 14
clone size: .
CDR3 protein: ASSLTTLRSGGEQF

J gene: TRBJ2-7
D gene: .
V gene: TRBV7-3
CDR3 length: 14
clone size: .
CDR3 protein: ASSSGGGGLGNEQY

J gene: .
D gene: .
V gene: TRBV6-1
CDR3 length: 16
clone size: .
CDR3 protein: ASSEVGTIVRHSIKQF

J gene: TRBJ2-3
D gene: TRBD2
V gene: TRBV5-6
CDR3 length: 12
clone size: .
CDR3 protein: ASSSGTSGSTQY

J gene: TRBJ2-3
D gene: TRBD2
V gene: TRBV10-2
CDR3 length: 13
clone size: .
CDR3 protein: ASSEQLAGTDTQY

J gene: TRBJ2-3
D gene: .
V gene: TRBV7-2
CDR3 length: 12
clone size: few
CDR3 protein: ASNPEGRTDTQY

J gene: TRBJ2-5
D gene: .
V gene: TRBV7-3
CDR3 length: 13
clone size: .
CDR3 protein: ASSYGGTYQETQY

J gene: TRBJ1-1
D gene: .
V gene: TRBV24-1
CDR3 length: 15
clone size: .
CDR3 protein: ATRGPSGNPTGTEAF

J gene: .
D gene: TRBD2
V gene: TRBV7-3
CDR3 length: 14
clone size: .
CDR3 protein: ASSSTGRAFQETQY

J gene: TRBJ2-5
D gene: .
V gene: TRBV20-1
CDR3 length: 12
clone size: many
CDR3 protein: SARSSAGLETQY

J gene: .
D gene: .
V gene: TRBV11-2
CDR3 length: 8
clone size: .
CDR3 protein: ASSFYEQY

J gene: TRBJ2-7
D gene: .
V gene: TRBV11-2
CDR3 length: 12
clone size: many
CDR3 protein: ASSLNRVDSPLH

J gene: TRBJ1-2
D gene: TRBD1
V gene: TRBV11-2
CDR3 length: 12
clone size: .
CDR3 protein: ASSGQGPNYGYT

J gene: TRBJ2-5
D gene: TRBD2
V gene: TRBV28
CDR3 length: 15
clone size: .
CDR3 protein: ASSPAGLAGFYNEQY

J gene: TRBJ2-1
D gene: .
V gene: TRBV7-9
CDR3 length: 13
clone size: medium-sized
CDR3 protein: ASSFSSTLSNEQF

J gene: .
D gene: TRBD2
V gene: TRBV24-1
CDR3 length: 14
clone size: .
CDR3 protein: ATSDTGTSGSKEQF

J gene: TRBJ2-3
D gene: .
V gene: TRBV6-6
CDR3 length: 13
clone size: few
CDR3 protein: ASSYPPEGRDTQY

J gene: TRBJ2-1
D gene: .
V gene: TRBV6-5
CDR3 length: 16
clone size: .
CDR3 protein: ASSYGLAPLASYNEQF

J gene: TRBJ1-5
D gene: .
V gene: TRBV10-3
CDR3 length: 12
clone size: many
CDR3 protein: AISEGGLNQPQH

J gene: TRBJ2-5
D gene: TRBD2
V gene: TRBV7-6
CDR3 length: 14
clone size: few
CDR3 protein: ASSQGGGLAGTAQY

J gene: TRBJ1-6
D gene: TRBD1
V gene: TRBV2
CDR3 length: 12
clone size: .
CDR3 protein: ASSFDRVNSPLH

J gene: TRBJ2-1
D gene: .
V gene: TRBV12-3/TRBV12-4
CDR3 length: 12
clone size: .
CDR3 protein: ASSPVSVYNEQF

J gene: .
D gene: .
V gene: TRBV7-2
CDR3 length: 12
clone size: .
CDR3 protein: ASTEVGRLETQY

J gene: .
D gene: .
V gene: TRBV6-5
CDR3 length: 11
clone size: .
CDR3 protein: ASRYGSTGEQY

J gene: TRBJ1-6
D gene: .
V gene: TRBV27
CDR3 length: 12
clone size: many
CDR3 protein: ASSLSQGRSPLH

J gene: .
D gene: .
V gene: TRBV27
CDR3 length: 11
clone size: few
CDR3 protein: ASSLRGAYEQY